This TCR beta chain appears in the sequencing data of a study of OX40 agonist ivuxolimab in advanced cancers. If patients had autoimmune disease history or systemic immunosuppression, they were excluded. Using immunoSEQ multiplex PCR, the repertoire was profiled, and TCRdb retains in-frame clones only, with some absent. The sample shows 92,000 or so clones, around 90% of them seen only once. A note on this clone: Its antigen is unknown.

The study's findings and limits: Circulating CD4+ and CD8+ T cells showed clonal expansion by week 6 at 0.1 to 3.0 mg/kg. There were also nonresponders showing low normalized T-cell clonal expansion. In general, CD8+ T cells held more expanded clones than CD4+ did, on average.

V lost 4 bases and J 2 bases, leaving 15 bases between the germline ends. Germline V gives CDR1 SEHNR, CDR2 FQNEAQ (reference sequence). There are 15 residues in the CDR3. The sample consisted of CD4+ or CD8+ T cells sorted from blood, taken in a trial of the OX40 agonist ivuxolimab. The chain carries TRBV7-9 and TRBJ2-7; D may be TRBD1 (6 bases). The clonotype was recovered from an adult with an advanced solid tumor such as melanoma, head and neck, liver or kidney cancer. This CDR3 reads CASSWGYREPYEQYF. The DNA of the CDR3 is TGTGCCAGCAGCTGGGGCTACAGGGAACCCTACGAGCAGTACTTC.